The 8 T cell receptor beta chains reported below all come from one sample, sequenced in a study of OX40 agonist ivuxolimab in advanced cancers. Sequencing was performed with immunoSEQ multiplex PCR; in TCRdb, only in-frame clones are kept and a portion is missing. The sample has around 63,000 clones, 88% seen once. Sequencing was performed on CD4+ or CD8+ T cells sorted from blood, taken in a trial of the OX40 agonist ivuxolimab. The receptors were gathered from an adult with an advanced solid tumor such as melanoma, head and neck, liver or kidney cancer.

Concerning this clone itself: Other DNA sequences of this sample code for an identical CDR3. J is TRBJ2-3 and V is TRBV11-3, with D possibly matching TRBD2 (6 bases). The germline V and J ends were trimmed by 8 bases and 4 bases, with 13 bases remaining between them. The CDR3 is made up of 13 amino acids. The germline CDR1 and CDR2 sequences are SGHNT and YENEEA. The chain's CDR3 is CASSPGVPDTQYF. CDR3 in DNA: TGTGCCAGCTCCCCGGGGGTTCCAGATACGCAGTATTTT.

This chain uses TRBV5-5 with TRBJ2-1, with D possibly TRBD2 on 6 matching bases. Germline V lookup: CDR1 SGHKS, CDR2 YYEKEE (reference sequence). The V end was cut by 1 base, the J end by 4 bases, with 15 bases between. CDR3 length: 16 residues. CDR3 nucleotide sequence: TGTGCCAGCAGCTTGTTTGGTAGCGGTTCATACAATGAGCAGTTCTTC. Translated: CASSLFGSGSYNEQFF.

The chain links TRBV6-5 to TRBJ2-7; TRBD1 aligns across 10 bases. V trimming: 6 bases; J trimming: 2 bases; junction bases outside the gene matches: 4. The germline CDR1 and CDR2 sequences are MNHEY and SVGAGI. The CDR3 is 14 amino acids. The CDR3, as DNA: TGTGCCAGCAGCCGGGGACAGGGGCCCTACGAGCAGTACTTC. Amino acids: CASSRGQGPYEQYF.

The CDR3 region has the DNA TGTGCCAGCAGCTTAACGCAGTTCAAGGGAGAGACCCAGTACTTC. It encodes CASSLTQFKGETQYF. The V call is TRBV7-6, the J call TRBJ2-5, with D unclear. CDR1 SGHVS and CDR2 FNYEAQ come from the germline V gene. Trimming pared 2 bases from V and 4 bases from J, leaving 14 bases between. CDR3 length equals 15 residues.

The chain combines TRBV6-6 with TRBJ1-1; TRBD1 might be the D (5 bases). V shed 5 bases and J shed 4 bases, with 17 bases lying between them. From germline, CDR1 is MNHNY and CDR2 SVGAGI (reference sequence). The CDR3 length is 15 residues. The CDR3 here is CASSGSGQAGTEAFF. In DNA form, the CDR3 reads TGTGCCAGCAGTGGATCGGGGCAGGCGGGCACTGAAGCTTTCTTT.

The chain links TRBV6-1 to TRBJ2-6; possibly TRBD1 for D (6 bases). This CDR3 has 16 amino acids. The V gene's germline CDR1 is MNHNS and CDR2 SASEGT. V was clipped by 2 bases and J by 2 bases, with 10 bases between them. The CDR3 reads CASSESRGPGANVLTF. CDR3 bases: TGTGCCAGCAGTGAAAGCAGGGGCCCTGGGGCCAACGTCCTGACTTTC.

The gene calls are TRBV6-5 and TRBJ1-2; 7 positions match TRBD1. The CDR3 is 12 residues long. Trimming cost V 6 bases and J 8 bases; bases outside gene matches: 6. Per germline, CDR1 MNHEY and CDR2 SVGAGI. CDR3 protein: CASSTGDRGYTF. The DNA for the CDR3 is TGTGCCAGCAGCACAGGGGATCGGGGCTACACCTTC.

The V and J genes are TRBV6-6 and TRBJ2-2; TRBD2 matches at 12 bases. CDR1 MNHNY and CDR2 SVGAGI come from the germline V gene (reference sequence). CDR3 length: 15 amino acids. V lost 5 bases and J lost 3; bases outside the gene matches: 1. The CDR3 DNA follows: TGTGCCAGCAGTGGACTAGCGGGGTACACCGGGGAGCTGTTTTTT. Residues: CASSGLAGYTGELFF.